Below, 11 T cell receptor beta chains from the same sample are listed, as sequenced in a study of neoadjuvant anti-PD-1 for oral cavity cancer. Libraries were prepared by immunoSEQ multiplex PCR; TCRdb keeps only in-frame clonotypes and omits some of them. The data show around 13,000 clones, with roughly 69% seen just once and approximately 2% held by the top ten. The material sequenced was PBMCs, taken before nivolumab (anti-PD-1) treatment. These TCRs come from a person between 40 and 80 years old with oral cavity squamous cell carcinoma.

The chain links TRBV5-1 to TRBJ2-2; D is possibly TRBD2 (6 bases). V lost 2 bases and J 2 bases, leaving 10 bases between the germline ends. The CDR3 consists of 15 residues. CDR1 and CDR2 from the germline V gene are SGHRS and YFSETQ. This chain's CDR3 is CASSFLADNTGELFF. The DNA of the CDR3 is TGCGCCAGCAGCTTCTTAGCGGATAACACCGGGGAGCTGTTTTTT.

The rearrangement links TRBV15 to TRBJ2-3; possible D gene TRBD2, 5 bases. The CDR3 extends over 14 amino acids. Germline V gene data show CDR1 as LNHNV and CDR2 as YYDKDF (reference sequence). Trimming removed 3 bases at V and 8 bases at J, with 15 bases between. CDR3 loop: CATSSGEVGSTQYF. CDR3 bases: TGTGCCACCAGCAGTGGGGAAGTAGGGAGTACGCAGTATTTT. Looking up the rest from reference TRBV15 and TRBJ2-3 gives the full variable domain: DAMVIQNPRYQVTQFGKPVTLSCSQTLNHNVMYWYQQKSSQAPKLLFHYYDKDFNNEADTPDNFQSRRPNTSFCFLDIRSPGLGDTAMYLCATSSGEVGSTQYFGPGTRLTVL.

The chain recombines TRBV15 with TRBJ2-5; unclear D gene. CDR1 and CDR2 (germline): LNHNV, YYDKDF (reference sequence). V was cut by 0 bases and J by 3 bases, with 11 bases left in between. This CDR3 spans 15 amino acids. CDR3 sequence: CATSRDGAVEETQYF. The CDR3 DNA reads TGTGCCACCAGCAGAGATGGAGCAGTCGAAGAGACCCAGTACTTC.

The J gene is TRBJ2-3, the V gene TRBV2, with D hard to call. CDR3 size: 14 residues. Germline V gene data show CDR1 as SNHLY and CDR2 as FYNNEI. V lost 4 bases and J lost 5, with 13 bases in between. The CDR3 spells CASSGINFGDTQYF. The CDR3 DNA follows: TGTGCCAGCAGTGGGATTAACTTCGGAGATACGCAGTATTTT.

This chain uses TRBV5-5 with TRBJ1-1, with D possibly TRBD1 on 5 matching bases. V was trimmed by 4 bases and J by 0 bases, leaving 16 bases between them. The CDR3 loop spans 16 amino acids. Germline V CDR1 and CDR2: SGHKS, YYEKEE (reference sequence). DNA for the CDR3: TGTGCCAGCAGCCCTTTGGCCGGGACGGTGAACACTGAAGCTTTCTTT. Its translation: CASSPLAGTVNTEAFF.

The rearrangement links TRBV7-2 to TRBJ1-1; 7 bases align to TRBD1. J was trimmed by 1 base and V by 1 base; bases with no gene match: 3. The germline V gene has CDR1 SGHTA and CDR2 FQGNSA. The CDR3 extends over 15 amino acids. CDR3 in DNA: TGTGCCAGCAGCTTAGGGGACAGACGGAACACTGAAGCTTTCTTT. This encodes CASSLGDRRNTEAFF.

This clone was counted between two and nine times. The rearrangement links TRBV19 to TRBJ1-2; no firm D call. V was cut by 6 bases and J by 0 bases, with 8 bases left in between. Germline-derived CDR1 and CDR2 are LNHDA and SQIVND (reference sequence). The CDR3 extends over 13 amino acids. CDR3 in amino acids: CASSIVTNYGYTF. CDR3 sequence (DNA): TGTGCCAGTAGCATTGTCACTAACTATGGCTACACCTTC.

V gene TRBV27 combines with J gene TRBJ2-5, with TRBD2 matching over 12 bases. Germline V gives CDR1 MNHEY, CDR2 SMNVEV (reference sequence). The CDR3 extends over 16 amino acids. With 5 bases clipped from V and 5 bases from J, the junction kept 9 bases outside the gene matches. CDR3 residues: CASSVLAGGPGETQYF. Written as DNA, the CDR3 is TGTGCCAGCAGTGTCCTAGCGGGAGGGCCAGGGGAGACCCAGTACTTC.

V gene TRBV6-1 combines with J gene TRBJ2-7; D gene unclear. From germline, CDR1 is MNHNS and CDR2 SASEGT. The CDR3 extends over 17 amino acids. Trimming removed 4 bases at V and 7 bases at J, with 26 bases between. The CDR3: CASSGVFGPGPLGEQYF. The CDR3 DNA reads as TGTGCCAGCAGTGGGGTCTTCGGTCCTGGGCCTTTGGGAGAGCAGTACTTC.

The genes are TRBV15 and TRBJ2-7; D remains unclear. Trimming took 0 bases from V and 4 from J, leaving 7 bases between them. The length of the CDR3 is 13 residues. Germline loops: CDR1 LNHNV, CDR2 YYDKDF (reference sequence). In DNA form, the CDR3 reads TGTGCCACCAGCAGAGAAATAACGTACGAGCAGTACTTC. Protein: CATSREITYEQYF.

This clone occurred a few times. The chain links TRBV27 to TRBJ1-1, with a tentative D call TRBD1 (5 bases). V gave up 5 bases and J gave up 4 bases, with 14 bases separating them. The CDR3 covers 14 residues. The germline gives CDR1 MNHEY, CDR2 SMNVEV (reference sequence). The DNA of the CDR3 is TGTGCCAGCAGTCTCGGGACCAAGGTCACTGAAGCTTTCTTT. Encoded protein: CASSLGTKVTEAFF.